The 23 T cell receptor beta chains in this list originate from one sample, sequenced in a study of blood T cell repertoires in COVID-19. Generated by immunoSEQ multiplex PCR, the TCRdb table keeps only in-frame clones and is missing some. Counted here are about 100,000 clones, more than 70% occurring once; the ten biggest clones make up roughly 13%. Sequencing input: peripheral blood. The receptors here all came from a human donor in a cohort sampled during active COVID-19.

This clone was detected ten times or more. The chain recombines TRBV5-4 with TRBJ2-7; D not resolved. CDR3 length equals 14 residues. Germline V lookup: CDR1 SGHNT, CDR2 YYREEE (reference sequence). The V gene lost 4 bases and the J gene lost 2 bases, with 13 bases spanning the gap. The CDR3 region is CASSPSVTTYEQYF. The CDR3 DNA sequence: TGTGCCAGCAGCCCTTCGGTTACCACCTACGAGCAGTACTTC.

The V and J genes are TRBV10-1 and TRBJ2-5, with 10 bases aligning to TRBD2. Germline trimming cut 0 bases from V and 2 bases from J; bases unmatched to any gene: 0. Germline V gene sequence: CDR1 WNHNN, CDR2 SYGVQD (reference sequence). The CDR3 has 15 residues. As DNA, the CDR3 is TGCGCCAGCAGTGAGTCGACTAGCGGGCAAGAGACCCAGTACTTC. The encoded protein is CASSESTSGQETQYF.

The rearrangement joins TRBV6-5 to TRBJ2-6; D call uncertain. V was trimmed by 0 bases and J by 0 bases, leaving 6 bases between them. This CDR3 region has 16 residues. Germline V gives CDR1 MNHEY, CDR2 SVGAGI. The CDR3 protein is CASSYSWASGANVLTF. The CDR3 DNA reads TGTGCCAGCAGTTACTCCTGGGCCTCTGGGGCCAACGTCCTGACTTTC.

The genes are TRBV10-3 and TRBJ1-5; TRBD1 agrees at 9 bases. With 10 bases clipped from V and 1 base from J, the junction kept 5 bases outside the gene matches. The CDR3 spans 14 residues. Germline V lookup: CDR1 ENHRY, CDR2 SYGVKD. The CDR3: CATTGGMSNQPQHF. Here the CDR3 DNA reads TGTGCCACAACAGGGGGCATGAGCAATCAGCCCCAGCATTTT.

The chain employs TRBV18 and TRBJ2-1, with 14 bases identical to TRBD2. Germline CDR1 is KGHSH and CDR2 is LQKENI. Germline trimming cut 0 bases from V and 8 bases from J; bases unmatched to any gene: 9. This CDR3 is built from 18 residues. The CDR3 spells CASSPPTSGRALIYEQFF. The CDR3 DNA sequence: TGTGCCAGCTCACCACCGACTAGCGGGAGGGCCTTGATATATGAGCAGTTCTTC.

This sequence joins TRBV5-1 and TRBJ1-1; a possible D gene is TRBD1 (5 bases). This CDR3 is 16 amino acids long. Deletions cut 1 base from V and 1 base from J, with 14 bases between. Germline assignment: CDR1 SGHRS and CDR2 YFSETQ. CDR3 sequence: CASSLPGPSGNTEAFF. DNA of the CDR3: TGCGCCAGCAGCTTGCCAGGGCCTAGCGGGAACACTGAAGCTTTCTTT.

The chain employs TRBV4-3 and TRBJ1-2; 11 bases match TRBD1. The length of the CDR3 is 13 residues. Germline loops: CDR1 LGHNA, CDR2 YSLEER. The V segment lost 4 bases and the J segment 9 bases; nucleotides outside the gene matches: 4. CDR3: CASSPGQGVRYTF. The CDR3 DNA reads TGCGCCAGCAGCCCGGGACAGGGGGTACGCTACACCTTC.

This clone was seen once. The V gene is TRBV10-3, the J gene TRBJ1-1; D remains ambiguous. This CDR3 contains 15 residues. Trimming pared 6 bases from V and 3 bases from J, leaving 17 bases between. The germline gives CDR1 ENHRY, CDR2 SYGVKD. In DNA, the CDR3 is TGTGCCATCAGGACCCAAAACGGGAGGGACACTGAAGCTTTCTTT. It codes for CAIRTQNGRDTEAFF.

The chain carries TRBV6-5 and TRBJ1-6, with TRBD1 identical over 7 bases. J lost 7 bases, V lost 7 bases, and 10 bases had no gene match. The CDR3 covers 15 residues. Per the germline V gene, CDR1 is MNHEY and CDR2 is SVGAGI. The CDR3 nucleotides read TGTGCCAGCACCCGGGGGACAGTAAAAAATTCACCCCTCCACTTT. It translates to CASTRGTVKNSPLHF.

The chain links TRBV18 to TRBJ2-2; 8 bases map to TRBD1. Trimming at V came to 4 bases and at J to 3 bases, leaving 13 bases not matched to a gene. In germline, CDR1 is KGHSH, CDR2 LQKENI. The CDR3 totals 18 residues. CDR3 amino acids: CASSRPTGTGRHTGELFF. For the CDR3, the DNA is TGTGCCAGCTCACGGCCGACTGGGACAGGACGTCACACCGGGGAGCTGTTTTTT. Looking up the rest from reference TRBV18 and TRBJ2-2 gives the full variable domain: NAGVMQNPRHLVRRRGQEARLRCSPMKGHSHVYWYRQLPEEGLKFMVYLQKENIIDESGMPKERFSAEFPKEGPSILRIQQVVRGDSAAYFCASSRPTGTGRHTGELFFGEGSRLTVL.

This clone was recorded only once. The CDR3 DNA sequence: TGTGCCAGCAGAAGAATCACCGGGACATCGAGTAACTATGGCTACACCTTC. It specifies CASRRITGTSSNYGYTF. The chain joins TRBV27 to TRBJ1-2; possible D gene TRBD1, 6 bases. Trimming removed 6 bases from V and 1 base from J, with 21 bases in between. The CDR3 has 17 residues. CDR1 MNHEY and CDR2 SMNVEV come from the germline V gene (reference sequence).

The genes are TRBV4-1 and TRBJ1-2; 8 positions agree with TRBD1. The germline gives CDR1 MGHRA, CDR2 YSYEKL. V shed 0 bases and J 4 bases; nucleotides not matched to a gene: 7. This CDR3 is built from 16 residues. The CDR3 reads CASSQDQGAPLYGYTF. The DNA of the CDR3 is TGCGCCAGCAGCCAAGATCAGGGGGCCCCCCTCTATGGCTACACCTTC.

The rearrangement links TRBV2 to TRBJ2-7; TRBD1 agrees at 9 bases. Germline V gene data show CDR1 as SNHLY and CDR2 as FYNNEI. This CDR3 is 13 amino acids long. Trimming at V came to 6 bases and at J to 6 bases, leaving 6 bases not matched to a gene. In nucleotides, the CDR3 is TGTGCCAGCAGGGGACAGGGTTTGAGCGAGCAGTACTTC. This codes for CASRGQGLSEQYF. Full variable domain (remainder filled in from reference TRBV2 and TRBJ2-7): EPEVTQTPSHQVTQMGQEVILRCVPISNHLYFYWYRQILGQKVEFLVSFYNNEISEKSEIFDDQFSVERPDGSNFTLKIRSTKLEDSAMYFCASRGQGLSEQYFGPGTRLTVT.

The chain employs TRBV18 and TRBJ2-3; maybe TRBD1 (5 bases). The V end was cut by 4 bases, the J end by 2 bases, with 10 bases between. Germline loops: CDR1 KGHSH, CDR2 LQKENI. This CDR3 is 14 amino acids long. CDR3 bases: TGTGCCAGCTCACTAGGCAGGGCCACAGATACGCAGTATTTT. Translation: CASSLGRATDTQYF.

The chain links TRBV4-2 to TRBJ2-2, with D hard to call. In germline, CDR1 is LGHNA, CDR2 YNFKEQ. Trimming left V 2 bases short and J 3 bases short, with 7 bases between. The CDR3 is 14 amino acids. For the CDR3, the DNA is TGTGCCAGCAGCCAACACAGAGACACCGGGGAGCTGTTTTTT. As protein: CASSQHRDTGELFF.

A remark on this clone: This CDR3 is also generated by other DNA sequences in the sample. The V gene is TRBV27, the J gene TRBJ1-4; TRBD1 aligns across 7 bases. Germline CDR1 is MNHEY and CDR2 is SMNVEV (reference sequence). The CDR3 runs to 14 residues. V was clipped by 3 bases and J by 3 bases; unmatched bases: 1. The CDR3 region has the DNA TGTGCCAGCAGTTTCGGACAGGCTAATGAAAAACTGTTTTTT. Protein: CASSFGQANEKLFF.

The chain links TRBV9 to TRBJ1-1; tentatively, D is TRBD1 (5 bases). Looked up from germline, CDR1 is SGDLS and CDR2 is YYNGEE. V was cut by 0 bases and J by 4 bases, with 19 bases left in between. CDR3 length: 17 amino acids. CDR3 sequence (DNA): TGTGCCAGCAGCGTAGGGGGGTCGGGGGTTCAGGGCACTGAAGCTTTCTTT. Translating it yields CASSVGGSGVQGTEAFF.

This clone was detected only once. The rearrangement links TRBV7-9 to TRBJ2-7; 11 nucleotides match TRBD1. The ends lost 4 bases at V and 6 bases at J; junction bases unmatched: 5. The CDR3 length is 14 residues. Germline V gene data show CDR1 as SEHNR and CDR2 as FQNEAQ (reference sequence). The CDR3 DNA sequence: TGTGCCAGCAGCTGGTGGGACAGGGGGGCCGAGCAGTACTTC. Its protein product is CASSWWDRGAEQYF.

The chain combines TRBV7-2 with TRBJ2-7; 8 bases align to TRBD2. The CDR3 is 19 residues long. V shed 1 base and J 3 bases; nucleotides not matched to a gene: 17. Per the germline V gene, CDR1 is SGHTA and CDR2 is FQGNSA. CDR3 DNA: TGTGCCAGCAGCTTAGAGCCCGCGGGGGGCGTCAGGGCAGGCTACGAGCAGTACTTC. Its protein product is CASSLEPAGGVRAGYEQYF.

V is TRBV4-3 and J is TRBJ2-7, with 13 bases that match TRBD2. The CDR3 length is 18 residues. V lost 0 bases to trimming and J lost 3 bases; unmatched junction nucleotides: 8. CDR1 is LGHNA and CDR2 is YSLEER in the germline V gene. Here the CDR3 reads CASSQDRRGTSGNYEQYF. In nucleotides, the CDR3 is TGCGCCAGCAGCCAAGATCGTCGAGGGACTAGCGGGAACTACGAGCAGTACTTC.

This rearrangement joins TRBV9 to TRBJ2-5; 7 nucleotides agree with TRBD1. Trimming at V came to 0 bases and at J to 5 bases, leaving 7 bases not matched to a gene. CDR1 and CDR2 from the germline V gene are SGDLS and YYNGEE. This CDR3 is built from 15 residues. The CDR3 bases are TGTGCCAGCAGCGTAGGGACAGGAAGGCTGGAGACCCAGTACTTC. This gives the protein CASSVGTGRLETQYF.

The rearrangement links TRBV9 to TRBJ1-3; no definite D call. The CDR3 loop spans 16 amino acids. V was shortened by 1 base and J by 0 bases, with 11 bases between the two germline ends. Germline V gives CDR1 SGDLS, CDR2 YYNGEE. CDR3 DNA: TGTGCCAGCAGCGTAACAACCGGGTCCTCTGGAAACACCATATATTTT. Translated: CASSVTTGSSGNTIYF.

CDR3 coding DNA: TGTGCCAGCAGTTACTCAGGCACGGAACGGGGCTATGGCTACACCTTC. This codes for CASSYSGTERGYGYTF. This rearrangement joins TRBV6-5 to TRBJ1-2; unclear D gene. Germline lookup yields CDR1 MNHEY and CDR2 SVGAGI. Trimming took 0 bases from V and 4 from J, leaving 15 bases between them. The CDR3 extends over 16 amino acids.